This note documents a single T cell receptor beta chain sequence. The germline V gene encodes CDR1 MDHEN and CDR2 SYDVKM. The CDR3 runs to 16 residues. J lost 5 bases, V lost 3 bases, and 4 bases had no gene match. The sample belongs to a study of shared clonotypes between healthy human individuals. This table comes from immunoSEQ multiplex PCR, and its TCRdb copy is limited to in-frame clones, with some not included. The table lists hundreds of thousands of clones, around 77% of them singletons. V usage is TRBV28 and J usage is TRBJ2-1; 13 bases are a match to TRBD2. This receptor was taken from a middle-aged woman in good health. Some clones in this sample may be carry-over from other donors' samples. Sequencing was performed on PBMCs. The CDR3 loop reads CASSLTLAGGDNEQFF. The CDR3 region has the DNA TGTGCCAGCAGTTTGACACTAGCGGGAGGGGACAATGAGCAGTTCTTC. Using reference TRBV28 and TRBJ2-1 for the parts outside the CDR3, the full variable domain is DVKVTQSSRYLVKRTGEKVFLECVQDMDHENMFWYRQDPGLGLRLIYFSYDVKMKEKGDIPEGYSVSREKKERFSLILESASTNQTSMYLCASSLTLAGGDNEQFFGPGTRLTVL.